The clone carrying this T cell receptor beta chain was seen many times. Trimming shortened V by 3 bases and J by 5 bases, and 10 bases separated the two germline ends. This CDR3 contains 14 residues. The germline V gene has CDR1 ENHRY and CDR2 SYGVKD. This entry is derived from a study of metastatic and nonmetastatic thyroid tumors. Thyroid surgery was performed in patients who had received no treatment beforehand. TCRdb reprocessed the PCR reads via MiXCR. The table shows roughly 12,000 clones, with around 41% occurring only once. The source material was tumor tissue. The chain has TRBV10-3 and TRBJ2-2; D is unresolved. The receptor comes from a female donor with papillary thyroid cancer or a benign thyroid nodule (not recorded which). Some clones in this sample may be carry-over from other donors' samples. CDR3 sequence reads: CAISDETPTGELFF. The DNA for the CDR3 is TGTGCCATCAGTGATGAGACTCCGACCGGGGAGCTGTTTTTT.